This entry lists 17 T cell receptor beta chains sequenced from one sample in a study of cytomegalovirus exposure and HLA in healthy donors. 13 Jbeta primers and 60 Vbeta primers were used for the PCR. The repertoire was sequenced with immunoSEQ multiplex PCR; TCRdb's copy has only in-frame clones and lacks some. This sample carries about 190,000 clones, about 81% of them seen once, and the ten largest clones take approximately 0.74%. Input material: PBMCs. Receptors were obtained from a woman aged 18-29 years in good health and CMV-seronegative.

This clone was detected only a few times. CDR3 sequence: CSVGPTDLRGTEAFF. The CDR3, as DNA: TGCAGCGTTGGGCCGACGGACCTAAGAGGGACTGAAGCTTTCTTT. The V and J genes are TRBV29-1 and TRBJ1-1; D is unresolved. Germline V gene lookup returns CDR1 SQVTM and CDR2 ANQGSEA. The CDR3 sequence is 15 residues long. The V end was cut by 4 bases, the J end by 5 bases, with 20 bases between.

The CDR3 coding sequence is TGTGCAAGTCGCTTAGCGCTACTAGCGGGAGTTGGCACCGGGGAGCTGTTTTTT. Its translation is CASRLALLAGVGTGELFF. This sequence joins TRBV12-2 and TRBJ2-2; the table's TRBD2 call for D was not verified on the DNA. TRBV12-2 is given as a pseudogene. The CDR3 contains 18 residues.

In this sample, this clone turned up once. V and J are TRBV6-4 and TRBJ1-1; 8 bases fit TRBD1. From germline, CDR1 is MRHNA and CDR2 SNTAGT. Losses at the gene ends were 3 bases for V and 0 bases for J; bases not matched to a gene: 9. The CDR3 has 17 amino acids. CDR3 bases: TGTGCCAGCAGTGAGAGGACAGGGCTGATAATGAACACTGAAGCTTTCTTT. It codes for CASSERTGLIMNTEAFF.

The chain carries TRBV19 and TRBJ1-2; TRBD1 matches at 8 bases. The length of the CDR3 is 13 residues. V was clipped by 5 bases and J by 4 bases; unmatched bases: 3. Per germline, CDR1 LNHDA and CDR2 SQIVND (reference sequence). DNA of the CDR3: TGTGCCAGTAGTTCAGGGGGCTTCTATGGCTACACCTTC. Translation: CASSSGGFYGYTF. Full variable domain (missing parts from reference TRBV19 and TRBJ1-2): DGGITQSPKYLFRKEGQNVTLSCEQNLNHDAMYWYRQDPGQGLRLIYYSQIVNDFQKGDIAEGYSVSREKKESFPLTVTSAQKNPTAFYLCASSSGGFYGYTFGSGTRLTVV.

The chain couples TRBV18 to TRBJ2-7; D is undetermined. Trimming took off 7 bases at V and 0 bases at J, with 10 bases between the two ends. Germline CDR1 reads KGHSH; CDR2 reads LQKENI. This CDR3 is 13 amino acids long. The CDR3 nucleotides are TGTGCCAGCTTGGGCCTTAGCTCCTACGAGCAGTACTTC. Protein product: CASLGLSSYEQYF.

The CDR3 DNA reads TGTGCCTGGAACGCGGGTAGCTCCTACGAGCAGTACTTC. Translation: CAWNAGSSYEQYF. This chain uses TRBV30 with TRBJ2-7, with D possibly matching TRBD2 (5 bases). Germline lookup yields CDR1 GTSNPN and CDR2 SVGIG (reference sequence). Trimming removed 4 bases from V and 0 bases from J, with 10 bases in between. This CDR3 spans 13 amino acids. Drawing the rest from reference TRBV30 and TRBJ2-7, the complete variable domain is SQTIHQWPATLVQPVGSPLSLECTVEGTSNPNLYWYRQAAGRGLQLLFYSVGIGQISSEVPQNLSASRPQDRQFILSSKKLLLSDSGFYLCAWNAGSSYEQYFGPGTRLTVT.

The genes are TRBV12-5 and TRBJ2-5; D gene ambiguous. Germline-derived CDR1 and CDR2 are LGHNT and FRNRAP. The V and J ends lost 7 bases and 4 bases respectively, with 10 bases between them. The CDR3 has 12 amino acids. CDR3 protein: CASASSGETQYF. CDR3 coding DNA: TGTGCTAGTGCCTCCTCAGGAGAGACCCAGTACTTC. Supplemented by reference TRBV12-5 and TRBJ2-5, the full variable domain reads DARVTQTPRHKVTEMGQEVTMRCQPILGHNTVFWYRQTMMQGLELLAYFRNRAPLDDSGMPKDRFSAEMPDATLATLKIQPSEPRDSAVYFCASASSGETQYFGPGTRLLVL.

This chain connects TRBV28 to TRBJ1-5; 7 bases are a match to TRBD1. Germline loops: CDR1 MDHEN, CDR2 SYDVKM. The CDR3 has 13 amino acids. V lost 6 bases to trimming and J lost 4 bases; unmatched junction nucleotides: 3. The CDR3 DNA reads as TGTGCCAGCAGGGGACAGCTTAATCAGCCCCAGCATTTT. Translating it yields CASRGQLNQPQHF.

The gene calls are TRBV19 and TRBJ2-5; TRBD1 might be the D (5 bases). Trimming took 3 bases from V and 0 from J, leaving 11 bases between them. Germline CDR1 LNHDA, CDR2 SQIVND (reference sequence). CDR3 length: 15 amino acids. The CDR3 here is CASSMVEGDQETQYF. The CDR3 nucleotides are TGTGCCAGTAGTATGGTTGAAGGGGACCAAGAGACCCAGTACTTC. The full variable domain, its missing parts supplied by reference TRBV19 and TRBJ2-5, is DGGITQSPKYLFRKEGQNVTLSCEQNLNHDAMYWYRQDPGQGLRLIYYSQIVNDFQKGDIAEGYSVSREKKESFPLTVTSAQKNPTAFYLCASSMVEGDQETQYFGPGTRLLVL.

The chain has TRBV19 and TRBJ2-5, with a weak D call TRBD2 (5 bases). The CDR3 covers 13 residues. The germline CDR1 and CDR2 sequences are LNHDA and SQIVND (reference sequence). Trimming took off 3 bases at V and 5 bases at J, with 10 bases between the two ends. The CDR3 DNA reads TGTGCCAGTAGTATTTCAGCGGTCGAGACCCAGTACTTC. As protein: CASSISAVETQYF.

The rearrangement links TRBV19 to TRBJ2-4; 12 nucleotides match TRBD2. The V gene end was trimmed by 7 bases and the J gene end by 8 bases; junction bases not matched to a gene: 6. Germline V gene lookup returns CDR1 LNHDA and CDR2 SQIVND (reference sequence). The CDR3 sequence is 14 residues long. The CDR3 nucleotides read TGTGCCAGTATGGAGGGACTAGCGGGCCACATTCAGTACTTC. Translated, it gives CASMEGLAGHIQYF.

The chain employs TRBV11-2 and TRBJ2-5, with a tentative D call TRBD1 (7 bases). Per the germline V gene, CDR1 is SGHAT and CDR2 is FQNNGV. This CDR3 spans 14 amino acids. V was cut by 5 bases and J by 4 bases, with 14 bases left in between. In nucleotides, the CDR3 is TGTGCCAGCAGCCAGGGGGGAAGGGGAGAGACCCAGTACTTC. Protein product: CASSQGGRGETQYF.

The V call is TRBV6-5, the J call TRBJ2-1, with D possibly being TRBD2 (5 bases). The germline V gene encodes CDR1 MNHEY and CDR2 SVGAGI. Trimming left V 8 bases short and J 5 bases short, with 10 bases between. CDR3 size: 12 residues. CDR3 in amino acids: CASYGVNNEQFF. The DNA for the CDR3 is TGTGCCAGCTACGGGGTAAACAATGAGCAGTTCTTC.

This chain links TRBV28 with TRBJ1-1, with 9 bases fitting TRBD1. The CDR3 is made up of 14 amino acids. CDR1 and CDR2 from the germline V gene are MDHEN and SYDVKM. Germline trimming cut 6 bases from V and 10 bases from J; bases unmatched to any gene: 12. CDR3 DNA: TGTGCCAGCAGCCTCCGACAGGGGGGTACAGGAGCTTTCTTT. It codes for CASSLRQGGTGAFF. The variable domain in full, with the rest retrieved from reference TRBV28 and TRBJ1-1, is DVKVTQSSRYLVKRTGEKVFLECVQDMDHENMFWYRQDPGLGLRLIYFSYDVKMKEKGDIPEGYSVSREKKERFSLILESASTNQTSMYLCASSLRQGGTGAFFGQGTRLTVV.

In nucleotides, the CDR3 is TGTGCCAGCAGTGTTAAAGGGGGTAGGGAAAAACTGTTTTTT. Residues: CASSVKGGREKLFF. The chain joins TRBV25-1 to TRBJ1-4; maybe TRBD1 (6 bases). V dropped 4 bases and J dropped 8 bases, with 14 bases sitting between them. Germline V CDR1 and CDR2: MGHDK, SYGVNS. CDR3 length equals 14 residues.

In DNA form, the CDR3 reads TGTGCCAGCAGTTTGGGTTACTCAGGGATGACTGAAGCTTTCTTT. Translation gives CASSLGYSGMTEAFF. This sequence joins TRBV28 and TRBJ1-1, with D possibly TRBD1 on 5 matching bases. CDR3 length: 15 residues. From germline, CDR1 is MDHEN and CDR2 SYDVKM. V gave up 3 bases and J gave up 5 bases, with 16 bases separating them.

V and J are TRBV28 and TRBJ2-7, with D tentatively TRBD1 (5 bases). The V end lost 6 bases, the J end lost 0 bases, and 9 bases lay between the germline ends. The germline gives CDR1 MDHEN, CDR2 SYDVKM. The CDR3 contains 13 residues. Here the CDR3 reads CASSSGHSYEQYF. DNA of the CDR3: TGTGCCAGCAGCTCCGGACACTCCTACGAGCAGTACTTC.